Listed here is a single T cell receptor beta chain. The antigen remains undetermined. Produced via immunoSEQ multiplex PCR; TCRdb's table is partial and in-frame only. The table includes tens of thousands of clones, approximately 88% detected once. The entry originates in a study of T cell responses to AZD1222 COVID-19 vaccine. Study-level background: The analysis combined second doses at about 4 or about 12 weeks. General observations from the study: An increase in Spike-specific TCR breadth and depth was observed after two AZD1222 doses. Seropositive AZD1222 recipients at baseline numbered only 6 or 7. White British people made up most donors, females outnumbered males, and clonal diversity was possibly underestimated.

Germline CDR1 and CDR2: SGHKS and YYEKEE (reference sequence). This CDR3 has 16 amino acids. V lost 0 bases, J lost 1 base, and 11 bases lay in between. The clonotype was recovered from an adult in good health. The sample was peripheral blood, taken on day 0 of AZD1222 vaccination. The chain carries TRBV5-5 and TRBJ1-5; a weak D match, TRBD1 (5 bases). The CDR3 loop reads CASSLVGVWSNQPQHF. The DNA for the CDR3 is TGTGCCAGCAGCTTGGTGGGGGTGTGGAGCAATCAGCCCCAGCATTTT. Based on the CDR3 plus reference TRBV5-5 and TRBJ1-5, the full variable domain is DAGVTQSPTHLIKTRGQQVTLRCSPISGHKSVSWYQQVLGQGPQFIFQYYEKEERGRGNFPDRFSARQFPNYSSELNVNALLLGDSALYLCASSLVGVWSNQPQHFGDGTRLSIL.